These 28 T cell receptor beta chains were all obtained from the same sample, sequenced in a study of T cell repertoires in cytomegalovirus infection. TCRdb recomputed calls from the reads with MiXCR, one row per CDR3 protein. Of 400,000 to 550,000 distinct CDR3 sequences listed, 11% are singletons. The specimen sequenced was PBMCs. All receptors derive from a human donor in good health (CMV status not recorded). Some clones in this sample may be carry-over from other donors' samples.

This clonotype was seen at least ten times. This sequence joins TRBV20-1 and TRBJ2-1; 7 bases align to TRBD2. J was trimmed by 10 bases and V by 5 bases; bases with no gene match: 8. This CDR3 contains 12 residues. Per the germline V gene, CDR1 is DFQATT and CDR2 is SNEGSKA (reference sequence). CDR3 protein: CSAGGDLGEQFF. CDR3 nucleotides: TGCAGTGCTGGGGGGGATCTAGGAGAGCAGTTCTTC.

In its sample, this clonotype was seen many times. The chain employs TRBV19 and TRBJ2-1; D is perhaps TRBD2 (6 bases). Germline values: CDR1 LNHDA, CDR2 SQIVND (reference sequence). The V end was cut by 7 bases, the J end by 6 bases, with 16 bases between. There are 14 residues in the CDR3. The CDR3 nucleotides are TGTGCCAGTACCCCCTGGGGGGAAAGCAATGAGCAGTTCTTC. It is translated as CASTPWGESNEQFF.

CDR3 in DNA: TGTGCCAGCAGCCCTCGCGGAGCAAGTGAGCAGTTCTTC. This codes for CASSPRGASEQFF. The rearrangement links TRBV14 to TRBJ2-1; D is unresolved. CDR3 length: 13 residues. Germline V lookup: CDR1 SGHDN, CDR2 FVKESK. With 4 bases removed from V and 9 bases from J, the gap between germline ends came to 13 bases.

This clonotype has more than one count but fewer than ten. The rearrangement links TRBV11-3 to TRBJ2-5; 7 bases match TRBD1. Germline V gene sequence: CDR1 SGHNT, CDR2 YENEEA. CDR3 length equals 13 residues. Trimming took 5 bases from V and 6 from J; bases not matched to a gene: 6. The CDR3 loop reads CASSPGQEQTQYF. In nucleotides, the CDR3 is TGTGCCAGCAGCCCCGGACAGGAACAGACCCAGTACTTC.

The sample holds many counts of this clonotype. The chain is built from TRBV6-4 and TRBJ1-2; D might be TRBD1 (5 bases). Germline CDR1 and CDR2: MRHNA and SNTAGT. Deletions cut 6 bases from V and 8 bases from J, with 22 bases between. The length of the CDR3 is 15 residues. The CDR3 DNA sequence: TGTGCCAGCAGCTATGACGGATTTGACAGTGGGGGCTACACCTTC. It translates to CASSYDGFDSGGYTF.

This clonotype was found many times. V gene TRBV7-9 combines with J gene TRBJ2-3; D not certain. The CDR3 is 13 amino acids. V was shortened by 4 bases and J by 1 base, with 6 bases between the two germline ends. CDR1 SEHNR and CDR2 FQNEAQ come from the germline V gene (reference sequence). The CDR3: CASSSSGTDTQYF. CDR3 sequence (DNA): TGTGCCAGCAGCTCATCGGGCACAGATACGCAGTATTTT.

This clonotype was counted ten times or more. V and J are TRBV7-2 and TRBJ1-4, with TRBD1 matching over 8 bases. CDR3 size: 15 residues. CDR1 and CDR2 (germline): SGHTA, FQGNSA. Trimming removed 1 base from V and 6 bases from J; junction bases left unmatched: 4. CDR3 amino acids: CASSLGQGAYEKLFF. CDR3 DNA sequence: TGTGCCAGCAGCTTAGGTCAGGGGGCTTATGAAAAACTGTTTTTT.

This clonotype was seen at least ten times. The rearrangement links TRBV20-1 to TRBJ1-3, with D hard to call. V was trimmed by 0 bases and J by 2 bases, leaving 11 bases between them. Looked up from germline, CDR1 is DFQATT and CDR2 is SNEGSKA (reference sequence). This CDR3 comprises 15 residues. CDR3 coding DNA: TGCAGTGCTAGAGATGCCTCGAGGCCTGGAAACACCATATATTTT. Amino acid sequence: CSARDASRPGNTIYF.

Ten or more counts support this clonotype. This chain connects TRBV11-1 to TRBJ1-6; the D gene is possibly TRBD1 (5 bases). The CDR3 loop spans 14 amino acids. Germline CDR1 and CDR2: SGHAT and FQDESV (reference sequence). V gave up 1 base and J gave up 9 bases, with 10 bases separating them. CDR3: CASSLDGATSPLHF. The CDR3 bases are TGTGCCAGCAGCTTAGACGGGGCTACTTCACCCCTCCACTTT.

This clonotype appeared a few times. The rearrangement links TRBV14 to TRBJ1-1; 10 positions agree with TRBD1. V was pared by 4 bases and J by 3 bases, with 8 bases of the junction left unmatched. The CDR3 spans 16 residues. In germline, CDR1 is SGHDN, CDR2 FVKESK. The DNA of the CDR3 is TGTGCCAGCAGCCTCAGACAGACAGGGGGCCACACTGAAGCTTTCTTT. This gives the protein CASSLRQTGGHTEAFF.

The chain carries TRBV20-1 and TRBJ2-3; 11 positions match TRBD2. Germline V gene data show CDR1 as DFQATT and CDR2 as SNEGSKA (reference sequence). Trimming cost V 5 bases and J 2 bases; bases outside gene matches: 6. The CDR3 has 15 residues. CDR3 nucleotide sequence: TGCAGTGCTGGACGACTAGCGGGGCTCACAGATACGCAGTATTTT. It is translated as CSAGRLAGLTDTQYF.

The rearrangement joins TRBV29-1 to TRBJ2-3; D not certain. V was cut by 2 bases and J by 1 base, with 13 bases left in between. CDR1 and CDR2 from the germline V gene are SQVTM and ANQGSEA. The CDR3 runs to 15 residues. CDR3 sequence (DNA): TGCAGCGTTGAAAGGTCAGCCAGCGGCACAGATACGCAGTATTTT. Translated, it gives CSVERSASGTDTQYF.

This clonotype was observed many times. This chain's CDR3 is CASSYTGFKSNQETQYF. As DNA, the CDR3 is TGTGCCAGCAGCTACACAGGGTTCAAGTCAAACCAAGAGACCCAGTACTTC. This chain uses TRBV11-2 with TRBJ2-5; D possibly corresponds to TRBD1 (6 bases). The germline V gene has CDR1 SGHAT and CDR2 FQNNGV. The CDR3 is made up of 17 amino acids. V was trimmed by 4 bases and J by 0 bases, leaving 18 bases between them.

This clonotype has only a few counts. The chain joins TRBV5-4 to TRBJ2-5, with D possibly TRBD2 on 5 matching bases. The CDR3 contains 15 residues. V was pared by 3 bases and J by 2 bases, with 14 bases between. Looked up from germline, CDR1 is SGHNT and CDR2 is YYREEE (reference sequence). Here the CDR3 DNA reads TGTGCCAGCAGCTACGCTTTCGGCGGGCAAGAGACCCAGTACTTC. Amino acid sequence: CASSYAFGGQETQYF.

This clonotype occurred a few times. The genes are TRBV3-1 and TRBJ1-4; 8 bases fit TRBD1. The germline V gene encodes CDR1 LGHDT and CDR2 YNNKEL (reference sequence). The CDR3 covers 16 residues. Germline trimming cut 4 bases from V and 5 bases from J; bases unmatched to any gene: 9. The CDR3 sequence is CASSPYSGQANEKLFF. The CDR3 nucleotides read TGTGCCAGCAGCCCCTATTCGGGACAGGCGAATGAAAAACTGTTTTTT.

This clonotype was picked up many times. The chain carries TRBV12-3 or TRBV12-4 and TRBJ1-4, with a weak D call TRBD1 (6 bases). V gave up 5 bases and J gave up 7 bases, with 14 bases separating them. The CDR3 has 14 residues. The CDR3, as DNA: TGTGCCAGCAGTGCAGGACAGTATGGTGAAAAACTGTTTTTT. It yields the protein CASSAGQYGEKLFF.

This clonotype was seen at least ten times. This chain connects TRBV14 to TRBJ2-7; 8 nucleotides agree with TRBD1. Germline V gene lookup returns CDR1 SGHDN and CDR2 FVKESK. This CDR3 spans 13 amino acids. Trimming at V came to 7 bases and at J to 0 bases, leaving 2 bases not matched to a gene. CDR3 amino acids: CASNTGGSYEQYF. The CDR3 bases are TGTGCCAGCAACACAGGGGGCTCCTACGAGCAGTACTTC.

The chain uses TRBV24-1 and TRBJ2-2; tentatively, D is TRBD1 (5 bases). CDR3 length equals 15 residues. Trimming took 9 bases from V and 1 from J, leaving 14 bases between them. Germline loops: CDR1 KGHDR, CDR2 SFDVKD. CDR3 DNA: TGTGCCACCGCCAGTGGTACAGGGAACACCGGGGAGCTGTTTTTT. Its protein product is CATASGTGNTGELFF.

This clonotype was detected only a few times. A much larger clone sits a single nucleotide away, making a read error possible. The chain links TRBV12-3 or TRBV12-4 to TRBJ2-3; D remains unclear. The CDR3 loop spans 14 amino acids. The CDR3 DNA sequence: TGTGCCAGTAACCTCGACGGAGTCACAGATATGCAGTATTTT. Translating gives CASNLDGVTDMQYF.

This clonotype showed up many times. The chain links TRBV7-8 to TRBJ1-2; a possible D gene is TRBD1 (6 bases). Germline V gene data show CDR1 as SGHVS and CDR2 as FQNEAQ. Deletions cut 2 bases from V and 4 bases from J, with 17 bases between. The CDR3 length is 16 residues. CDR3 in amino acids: CASSLTAQGLGYGYTF. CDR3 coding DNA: TGTGCCAGCAGCTTAACCGCACAGGGTCTCGGCTATGGCTACACCTTC.

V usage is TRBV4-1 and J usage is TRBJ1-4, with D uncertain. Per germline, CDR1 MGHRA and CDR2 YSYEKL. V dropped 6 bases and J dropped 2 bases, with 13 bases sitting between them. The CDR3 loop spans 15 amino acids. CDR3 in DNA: TGCGCCAGCAGACTTAAGGGAGGGACTAATGAAAAACTGTTTTTT. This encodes CASRLKGGTNEKLFF.

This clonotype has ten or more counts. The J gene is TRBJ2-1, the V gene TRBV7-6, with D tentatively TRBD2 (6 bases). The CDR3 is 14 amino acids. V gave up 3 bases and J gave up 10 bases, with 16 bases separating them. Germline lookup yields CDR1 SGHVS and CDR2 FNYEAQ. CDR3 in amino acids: CASSFEAQRGEQFF. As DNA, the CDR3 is TGTGCCAGCAGCTTCGAAGCACAACGGGGGGAGCAGTTCTTC. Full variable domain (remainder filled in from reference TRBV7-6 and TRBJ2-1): GAGVSQSPRYKVTKRGQDVALRCDPISGHVSLYWYRQALGQGPEFLTYFNYEAQQDKSGLPNDRFSAERPEGSISTLTIQRTEQRDSAMYRCASSFEAQRGEQFFGPGTRLTVL.

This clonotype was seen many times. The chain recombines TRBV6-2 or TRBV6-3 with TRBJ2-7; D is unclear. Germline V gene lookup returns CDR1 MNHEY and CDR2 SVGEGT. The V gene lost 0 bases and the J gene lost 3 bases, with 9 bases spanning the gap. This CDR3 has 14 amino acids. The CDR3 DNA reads TGTGCCAGCAGTTACTCAGTGGCCTACTACGAGCAGTACTTC. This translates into CASSYSVAYYEQYF.

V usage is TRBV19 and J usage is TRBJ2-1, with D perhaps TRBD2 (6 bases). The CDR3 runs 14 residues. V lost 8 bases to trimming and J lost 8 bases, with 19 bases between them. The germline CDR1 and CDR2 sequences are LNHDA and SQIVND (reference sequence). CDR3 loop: CASLSGSSPHEQFF. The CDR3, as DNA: TGTGCCAGTCTGAGCGGGTCCTCTCCCCATGAGCAGTTCTTC.

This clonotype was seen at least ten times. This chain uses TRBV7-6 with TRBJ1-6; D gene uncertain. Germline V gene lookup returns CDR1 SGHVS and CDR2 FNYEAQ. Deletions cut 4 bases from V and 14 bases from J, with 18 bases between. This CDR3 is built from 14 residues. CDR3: CASSSQVGIGTLHF. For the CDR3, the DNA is TGTGCCAGCAGCTCCCAAGTAGGGATTGGGACCCTCCACTTT.

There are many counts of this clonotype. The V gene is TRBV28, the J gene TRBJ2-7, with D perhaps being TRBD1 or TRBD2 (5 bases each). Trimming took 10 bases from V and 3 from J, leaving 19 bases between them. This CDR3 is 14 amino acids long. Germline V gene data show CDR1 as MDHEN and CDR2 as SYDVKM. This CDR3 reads CATGTRDHLYEQYF. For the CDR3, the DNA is TGTGCCACGGGAACCAGGGATCATCTCTACGAGCAGTACTTC.

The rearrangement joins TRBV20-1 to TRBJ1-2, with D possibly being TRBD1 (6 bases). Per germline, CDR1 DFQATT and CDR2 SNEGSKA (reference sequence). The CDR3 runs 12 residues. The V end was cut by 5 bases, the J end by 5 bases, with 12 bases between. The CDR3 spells CSAPTGAYGYTF. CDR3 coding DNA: TGCAGTGCTCCGACAGGAGCTTATGGCTACACCTTC.

The CDR3 loop is CASSSGLPPGTIYF. The CDR3 DNA is TGTGCCAGCAGCTCGGGACTACCCCCCGGCACCATATATTTT. The rearrangement uses TRBV5-4 and TRBJ1-3, with D tentatively TRBD1 (5 bases). Germline loops: CDR1 SGHNT, CDR2 YYREEE (reference sequence). This CDR3 spans 14 amino acids. The V end was cut by 3 bases, the J end by 9 bases, with 16 bases between.